One and the same sample provided the 25 T cell receptor beta chains below, sequenced in a study of cytomegalovirus exposure and HLA in healthy donors. Using immunoSEQ multiplex PCR, the repertoire was profiled, and TCRdb retains in-frame clones only, with some absent. The sample contains 100,000 to 150,000 clones, around 86% of which appear only once. Sequencing used PBMCs. Receptor source: a woman between 18 and 29 years old in good health and CMV-seronegative.

The V gene is TRBV5-6, the J gene TRBJ1-1, with D uncertain. There are 15 residues in the CDR3. Deletions cut 4 bases from V and 3 bases from J, with 16 bases between. Germline CDR1 and CDR2: SGHDT and YYEEEE. The CDR3 nucleotides are TGTGCCAGCAGCCCCTTCTGGGCCCTTGACACTGAAGCTTTCTTT. This sequence encodes CASSPFWALDTEAFF.

V usage is TRBV7-3 and J usage is TRBJ2-7; 7 nucleotides match TRBD2. Trimming at V came to 1 base and at J to 4 bases, leaving 7 bases not matched to a gene. Germline CDR1 SGHTA, CDR2 FQGTGA. CDR3 length: 15 residues. CDR3 protein: CASSLMGGGPYEQYF. The CDR3 nucleotides are TGTGCCAGCAGCTTAATGGGGGGAGGGCCGTACGAGCAGTACTTC.

V is TRBV28 and J is TRBJ1-2, with D tentatively TRBD1 (6 bases). The CDR3 is made up of 13 amino acids. The ends were cut back, 7 bases at V and 4 bases at J, with 13 bases in the middle. Germline V CDR1 and CDR2: MDHEN, SYDVKM. The CDR3 reads CASTPGGGYGYTF. CDR3 sequence (DNA): TGTGCCAGCACCCCTGGGGGCGGCTATGGCTACACCTTC.

The rearrangement links TRBV23-1 to TRBJ2-5, with a weak D call TRBD2 (7 bases). TRBV23-1 is assigned to the ORF class and has an uncertain function. The V and J ends lost 4 bases and 8 bases respectively, with 20 bases between them. This CDR3 is built from 15 residues. CDR3 amino acids: CASSLGGGAQVTQYF. CDR3 in DNA: TGCGCCAGCAGTCTCGGCGGGGGCGCCCAGGTCACCCAGTACTTC.

The chain uses TRBV6-6 and TRBJ1-2, with 10 bases identical to TRBD1. The CDR3 runs 15 residues. Germline V gene sequence: CDR1 MNHNY, CDR2 SVGAGI (reference sequence). The ends lost 2 bases at V and 4 bases at J; junction bases unmatched: 4. The chain's CDR3 is CASSYGRDRGYGYTF. CDR3 DNA: TGTGCCAGCAGTTACGGGAGGGACAGGGGCTATGGCTACACCTTC.

The chain is built from TRBV11-2 and TRBJ1-1; 7 nucleotides match TRBD1. There are 14 residues in the CDR3. J gave up 5 bases and V 1 base, and 4 bases lay outside the gene matches. CDR1 is SGHAT and CDR2 is FQNNGV in the germline V gene. CDR3 coding DNA: TGTGCCAGCAGCTTAGTCAGGGGGTGGACTGAAGCTTTCTTT. It is translated as CASSLVRGWTEAFF.

This chain links TRBV19 with TRBJ2-1; 10 bases map to TRBD2. The CDR3 sequence is 16 residues long. Germline assignment: CDR1 LNHDA and CDR2 SQIVND (reference sequence). Germline trimming cut 6 bases from V and 8 bases from J; bases unmatched to any gene: 13. The CDR3 DNA sequence: TGTGCCAGTAGGAGGGGCTCTAGCGGGAGATTAGATGAGCAGTTCTTC. This translates into CASRRGSSGRLDEQFF.

V usage is TRBV19 and J usage is TRBJ2-7; D not resolved. V was shortened by 6 bases and J by 6 bases, with 18 bases between the two germline ends. CDR3 size: 14 residues. Germline CDR1 reads LNHDA; CDR2 reads SQIVND (reference sequence). The CDR3 coding sequence is TGTGCCAGTAGGGATCGGAGCCTTTCGTTCGAGCAGTACTTC. It is translated as CASRDRSLSFEQYF.

The rearrangement uses TRBV11-3 and TRBJ2-2, with 9 positions matching TRBD2. Trimming removed 1 base from V and 6 bases from J; junction bases left unmatched: 3. Per germline, CDR1 SGHNT and CDR2 YENEEA. The CDR3 loop spans 15 amino acids. The CDR3 bases are TGTGCCAGCAGCTTAGGGCGGGAGGGCCCCGGGGAGCTGTTTTTT. Translating it yields CASSLGREGPGELFF.

This chain connects TRBV10-2 to TRBJ2-7; 15 nucleotides line up with TRBD2. Germline V gene sequence: CDR1 WSHSY, CDR2 SAAADI. The CDR3 sequence is 16 residues long. J gave up 4 bases and V 8 bases, and 9 bases lay outside the gene matches. The CDR3 DNA is TGCGCCAGCTTCCGACCCGGGACTAGCGGGAGGTACGAGCAGTACTTC. It yields the protein CASFRPGTSGRYEQYF.

The rearrangement joins TRBV19 to TRBJ2-1; tentatively, D is TRBD2 (5 bases). The CDR3 totals 12 residues. Per the germline V gene, CDR1 is LNHDA and CDR2 is SQIVND (reference sequence). Trimming removed 3 bases at V and 7 bases at J, with 7 bases between. CDR3 nucleotide sequence: TGTGCCAGTAGTATGAGCGGAAATGAGCAGTTCTTC. Amino acid sequence: CASSMSGNEQFF.

This chain links TRBV5-1 with TRBJ2-3, with D hard to call. Germline V lookup: CDR1 SGHRS, CDR2 YFSETQ. Between the trimmed V and J ends, which lost 2 bases and 2 bases, there was a span of 6 bases. This CDR3 is built from 13 residues. Written as DNA, the CDR3 is TGCGCCAGCAGCTTATCCATCACAGATACGCAGTATTTT. Encoded protein: CASSLSITDTQYF.

In DNA form, the CDR3 reads TGTGCCAGCAGCCCTGGGACAGGGAGAGAGACCCAGTACTTC. Translation: CASSPGTGRETQYF. The genes are TRBV9 and TRBJ2-5; 9 nucleotides line up with TRBD1. This CDR3 is built from 14 residues. With V trimmed by 4 bases and J by 4 bases, 5 bases remained unmatched. CDR1 SGDLS and CDR2 YYNGEE come from the germline V gene. Based on the CDR3 plus reference TRBV9 and TRBJ2-5, the full variable domain is DSGVTQTPKHLITATGQRVTLRCSPRSGDLSVYWYQQSLDQGLQFLIQYYNGEERAKGNILERFSAQQFPDLHSELNLSSLELGDSALYFCASSPGTGRETQYFGPGTRLLVL.

This chain links TRBV7-8 with TRBJ2-1; D not certain. V lost 1 base to trimming and J lost 5 bases, with 6 bases between them. Germline V CDR1 and CDR2: SGHVS, FQNEAQ. The CDR3 spans 13 residues. The CDR3 nucleotides are TGTGCCAGCAGCTTAGGTCCGGACAATGAGCAGTTCTTC. This codes for CASSLGPDNEQFF.

The rearrangement uses TRBV4-2 and TRBJ2-3; the match to TRBD2 covers 10 bases. V lost 8 bases and J lost 3; bases outside the gene matches: 8. CDR3 length equals 15 residues. Per the germline V gene, CDR1 is LGHNA and CDR2 is YNFKEQ. The CDR3 region has the DNA TGTGCCAGCGTAAGCGGGAGGGGGAGTACAGATACGCAGTATTTT. The encoded protein is CASVSGRGSTDTQYF.

The rearrangement joins TRBV19 to TRBJ1-2; 7 nucleotides agree with TRBD1. V shed 4 bases, J shed 7 bases, and the junction held 6 bases outside the gene matches. The length of the CDR3 is 13 residues. Per germline, CDR1 LNHDA and CDR2 SQIVND (reference sequence). CDR3 residues: CASSNTGVSGYTF. The CDR3 DNA is TGTGCCAGTAGTAATACAGGGGTGAGTGGCTACACCTTC.

The rearrangement joins TRBV6-1 to TRBJ1-5; 7 positions match TRBD1. Germline CDR1 and CDR2: MNHNS and SASEGT. This CDR3 has 16 amino acids. The ends lost 0 bases at V and 7 bases at J; junction bases unmatched: 9. CDR3 amino acids: CASSEARDRLMQPQHF. For the CDR3, the DNA is TGTGCCAGCAGTGAAGCCCGGGACAGACTCATGCAGCCCCAGCATTTT.

The chain carries TRBV7-8 and TRBJ2-1; TRBD2 matches 8 bases. Germline V CDR1 and CDR2: SGHVS, FQNEAQ. Unmatched junction bases numbered 10, after V lost 5 bases and J lost 4 bases. CDR3 length: 16 residues. CDR3 sequence: CASSHIAGPAYNEQFF. The CDR3 bases are TGTGCCAGCAGCCATATAGCGGGGCCCGCTTACAATGAGCAGTTCTTC.

The chain links TRBV5-1 to TRBJ2-5; 7 nucleotides agree with TRBD2. The CDR3 length is 15 residues. Looked up from germline, CDR1 is SGHRS and CDR2 is YFSETQ. V lost 4 bases and J lost 6; bases outside the gene matches: 12. CDR3 sequence: CASSTEAGTGKTQYF. The DNA for the CDR3 is TGCGCCAGCAGCACAGAAGCGGGGACCGGCAAGACCCAGTACTTC.

CDR3 in DNA: TGTGCCAGCAGCTTTGGGCCGTTTCCTGGGGCCAACGTCCTGACTTTC. It is translated as CASSFGPFPGANVLTF. The J gene is TRBJ2-6, the V gene TRBV7-9; D remains ambiguous. The CDR3 loop spans 16 amino acids. The germline V gene has CDR1 SEHNR and CDR2 FQNEAQ (reference sequence). The V end lost 3 bases, the J end lost 2 bases, and 11 bases lay between the germline ends.

CDR3 bases: TGTGCTTCGGGACACCAAAATCAGCCCCAGCATTTT. Translation gives CASGHQNQPQHF. V usage is TRBV19 and J usage is TRBJ1-5; perhaps TRBD1 as D (6 bases). Germline V gene sequence: CDR1 LNHDA, CDR2 SQIVND (reference sequence). The CDR3 length is 12 residues.

The rearrangement joins TRBV19 to TRBJ2-1; 10 nucleotides align to TRBD2. The V gene end was trimmed by 3 bases and the J gene end by 9 bases; junction bases not matched to a gene: 11. The CDR3 runs to 16 residues. Germline CDR1 LNHDA, CDR2 SQIVND (reference sequence). In DNA, the CDR3 is TGTGCCAGTAGTATGAGCCTAGCGGGAGTAAACCGTGAGCAGTTCTTC. Translated, it gives CASSMSLAGVNREQFF.

The CDR3 here is CASSLFRTAAGGYTF. In nucleotides, the CDR3 is TGTGCCAGCAGCTTGTTCCGCACCGCCGCGGGGGGCTACACCTTC. The chain employs TRBV5-4 and TRBJ1-2; D remains unclear. The CDR3 spans 15 residues. V gave up 1 base and J gave up 8 bases, with 18 bases separating them. The germline V gene has CDR1 SGHNT and CDR2 YYREEE (reference sequence).

J is TRBJ2-6 and V is TRBV10-3; 7 nucleotides align to TRBD1. CDR3 length: 19 residues. Trimming at V came to 4 bases and at J to 2 bases, leaving 14 bases not matched to a gene. Germline V gene sequence: CDR1 ENHRY, CDR2 SYGVKD. The CDR3 bases are TGTGCCATCAGTGGCCGATTCACAGGGGATTCGGCTGGGGCCAACGTCCTGACTTTC. Its translation is CAISGRFTGDSAGANVLTF.

The chain links TRBV5-1 to TRBJ1-4; unclear D gene. V shed 1 base and J shed 1 base, with 5 bases lying between them. Germline CDR1 SGHRS, CDR2 YFSETQ. The CDR3 loop spans 14 amino acids. DNA for the CDR3: TGCGCCAGCAGCTTGCTAGGAACTAATGAAAAACTGTTTTTT. This gives the protein CASSLLGTNEKLFF.